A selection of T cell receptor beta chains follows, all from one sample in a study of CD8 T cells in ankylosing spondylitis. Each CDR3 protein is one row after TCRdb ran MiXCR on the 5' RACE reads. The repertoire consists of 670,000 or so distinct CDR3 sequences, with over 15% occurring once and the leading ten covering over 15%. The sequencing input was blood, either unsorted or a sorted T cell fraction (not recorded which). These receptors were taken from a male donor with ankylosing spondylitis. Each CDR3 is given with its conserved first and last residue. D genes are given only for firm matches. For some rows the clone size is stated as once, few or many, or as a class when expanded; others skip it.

cdr3_nt: TGTGCCAGTAGACTAGCGGGGGCCTCCTACAATGAGCAGTTCTTC
cdr3_aa: CASRLAGASYNEQFF
d_call: TRBD2
j_call: TRBJ2-1
clone_size: NA
v_call: TRBV19

cdr3_nt: TGTGCCGCGGGCCGGGGTGGAGCCGGGGAGCTGTTTTTT
cdr3_aa: CAAGRGGAGELFF
d_call: NA
j_call: TRBJ2-2
clone_size: NA
v_call: TRBV7-2

cdr3_nt: TGTGCCAGCAGCTTTACCGGGACAGGGGGCTATAATTCACCCCTCCACTTT
cdr3_aa: CASSFTGTGGYNSPLHF
d_call: TRBD1
j_call: TRBJ1-6
clone_size: few
v_call: TRBV13

cdr3_nt: TGTGCCAGCAGTTACTCCGCTCAACAGGGGGATTACGAGCAGTACTTC
cdr3_aa: CASSYSAQQGDYEQYF
d_call: TRBD1
j_call: TRBJ2-7
clone_size: NA
v_call: TRBV6-5

cdr3_nt: TGTGCCAGCAGTTTAGCAGGGACAATGATCGAGCAGTACTTC
cdr3_aa: CASSLAGTMIEQYF
d_call: NA
j_call: TRBJ2-7
clone_size: NA
v_call: TRBV28

cdr3_nt: TGTGCCAGCAGTCCCGGGGGCTGGGGCACAGATACGCAGTATTTT
cdr3_aa: CASSPGGWGTDTQYF
d_call: NA
j_call: TRBJ2-3
clone_size: few
v_call: TRBV6-1

cdr3_nt: TGTGCCAGCAGCCAAGAACCTAACCCAGATACGCAGTATTTT
cdr3_aa: CASSQEPNPDTQYF
d_call: NA
j_call: TRBJ2-3
clone_size: many
v_call: TRBV4-2

cdr3_nt: TGCGCCAGCAGCCATACAACAAGGGGGGGGAACAATGAGCAGTTCTTC
cdr3_aa: CASSHTTRGGNNEQFF
d_call: NA
j_call: TRBJ2-1
clone_size: NA
v_call: TRBV4-3

cdr3_nt: TGTGCCAGCAGCTTAAACAGGGATTACGAGCAGTACTTC
cdr3_aa: CASSLNRDYEQYF
d_call: NA
j_call: TRBJ2-7
clone_size: NA
v_call: TRBV7-8

cdr3_nt: TGTGCCTGGAGTGGGCAGGGAAGCTCCTACAATGAGCAGTTCTTC
cdr3_aa: CAWSGQGSSYNEQFF
d_call: NA
j_call: TRBJ2-1
clone_size: NA
v_call: TRBV30

cdr3_nt: TGTGCCAGCAGCCGACCAACAGTCCGCACTGAAGCTTTCTTT
cdr3_aa: CASSRPTVRTEAFF
d_call: NA
j_call: TRBJ1-1
clone_size: NA
v_call: TRBV6-2/TRBV6-3

cdr3_nt: TGCGCCAGCAGCCAGCGGGAGGGTGGCGAGCAGTTCTTC
cdr3_aa: CASSQREGGEQFF
d_call: TRBD2
j_call: TRBJ2-1
clone_size: NA
v_call: TRBV5-1

cdr3_nt: TGTGCCAGCAGCTCAGGGGGCTGGCAAGAGACCCAGTACTTC
cdr3_aa: CASSSGGWQETQYF
d_call: TRBD1
j_call: TRBJ2-5
clone_size: NA
v_call: TRBV7-2

cdr3_nt: TGCGCCAGCGCGGGACAGGGGTTCAATGAGCAGTTCTTC
cdr3_aa: CASAGQGFNEQFF
d_call: TRBD1
j_call: TRBJ2-1
clone_size: few
v_call: TRBV4-1

cdr3_nt: TGTGCCATCAGTCCGGGACAGGGAAACTACGAGCAGTACTTC
cdr3_aa: CAISPGQGNYEQYF
d_call: TRBD1
j_call: TRBJ2-7
clone_size: few
v_call: TRBV10-3

cdr3_nt: TGTGCCAGCCGTAACGAAGGGAGCAATCAGCCCCAGCATTTT
cdr3_aa: CASRNEGSNQPQHF
d_call: NA
j_call: TRBJ1-5
clone_size: NA
v_call: TRBV12-3/TRBV12-4

cdr3_nt: TGTGCCAGCAGTTACGGGGGGAGTTGGGACACTGAAGCTTTCTTT
cdr3_aa: CASSYGGSWDTEAFF
d_call: NA
j_call: TRBJ1-1
clone_size: NA
v_call: TRBV6-5

cdr3_nt: TGTGCCACCAGCATTTGGGGTCAGCCCCAGCATTTT
cdr3_aa: CATSIWGQPQHF
d_call: NA
j_call: TRBJ1-5
clone_size: NA
v_call: TRBV15

cdr3_nt: TGTGCCAGTAGGGCCGGGGGGCGCACAGATACGCAGTATTTT
cdr3_aa: CASRAGGRTDTQYF
d_call: NA
j_call: TRBJ2-3
clone_size: many
v_call: TRBV7-9

cdr3_nt: TGTGCCAGCAGCCCCTTGGGAGGGACTCAGAATGAGCAGTTCTTC
cdr3_aa: CASSPLGGTQNEQFF
d_call: TRBD2
j_call: TRBJ2-1
clone_size: NA
v_call: TRBV7-9

cdr3_nt: TGCAGTGCTAGAAGCGACAGGGGTTCCTACGAGCAGTACTTC
cdr3_aa: CSARSDRGSYEQYF
d_call: TRBD1
j_call: TRBJ2-7
clone_size: NA
v_call: TRBV20-1

cdr3_nt: TGTGCCAGCAGCTTAGTGGGACTAGCAGCGGCTGAGCAGTTCTTC
cdr3_aa: CASSLVGLAAAEQFF
d_call: TRBD2
j_call: TRBJ2-1
clone_size: NA
v_call: TRBV7-9

cdr3_nt: TGTGCCATCAGTGGGAAGGACGGGGATACGCAGTATTTT
cdr3_aa: CAISGKDGDTQYF
d_call: NA
j_call: TRBJ2-3
clone_size: few
v_call: TRBV10-3

cdr3_nt: TGCGCCAGCAGCCAAGACCTAGCGGGAGCAGCAGACGAGCAGTACTTC
cdr3_aa: CASSQDLAGAADEQYF
d_call: TRBD2
j_call: TRBJ2-7
clone_size: few
v_call: TRBV4-3

cdr3_nt: TGCAGTGCTAGAGTGGGGGGCTCCTACGAGCAGTACTTC
cdr3_aa: CSARVGGSYEQYF
d_call: NA
j_call: TRBJ2-7
clone_size: few
v_call: TRBV20-1

cdr3_nt: TGTGCCAGCAGCTTAGGGACTAGCGGGATCTCCTACGAGCAGTACTTC
cdr3_aa: CASSLGTSGISYEQYF
d_call: TRBD2
j_call: TRBJ2-7
clone_size: NA
v_call: TRBV7-2

cdr3_nt: TGTGCCAGCAGCCAGGGCCTAGCGGGAGGGGAAACAGATACGCAGTATTTT
cdr3_aa: CASSQGLAGGETDTQYF
d_call: TRBD2
j_call: TRBJ2-3
clone_size: few
v_call: TRBV7-9

cdr3_nt: TGTGCCAGCAGTGCCCTTACCTCAGCGGGAGCAGGGTACAATGAGCAGTTCTTC
cdr3_aa: CASSALTSAGAGYNEQFF
d_call: TRBD2
j_call: TRBJ2-1
clone_size: NA
v_call: TRBV12-3/TRBV12-4

cdr3_nt: TGCAGCGTCAAGACAGGGGTTTCCAATCAGCCCCAGCATTTT
cdr3_aa: CSVKTGVSNQPQHF
d_call: TRBD1
j_call: TRBJ1-5
clone_size: NA
v_call: TRBV29-1

cdr3_nt: TGTGCCAGCAGCTTAAGGGCAGGGCAGAACACTGAAGCTTTCTTT
cdr3_aa: CASSLRAGQNTEAFF
d_call: NA
j_call: TRBJ1-1
clone_size: NA
v_call: TRBV7-6

cdr3_nt: TGTGCCAGCAGCTTAGGATCCAGGGGGCTTGGGACTGAAGCTTTCTTT
cdr3_aa: CASSLGSRGLGTEAFF
d_call: TRBD1
j_call: TRBJ1-1
clone_size: NA
v_call: TRBV7-8

cdr3_nt: TGTGCCAGCAGCCGGAAGGGGTCTTCACCCCTCCACTTT
cdr3_aa: CASSRKGSSPLHF
d_call: NA
j_call: TRBJ1-6
clone_size: few
v_call: TRBV14

cdr3_nt: TGTGCCAGCAGTTTAACCGGGACACCTACCTACGAGCAGTACTTC
cdr3_aa: CASSLTGTPTYEQYF
d_call: NA
j_call: TRBJ2-7
clone_size: few
v_call: TRBV12-3/TRBV12-4

cdr3_nt: TGCAGTGCTAGAGACTTGACAGGATCCTATGGCTACACCTTC
cdr3_aa: CSARDLTGSYGYTF
d_call: NA
j_call: TRBJ1-2
clone_size: NA
v_call: TRBV20-1

cdr3_nt: TGCGCCAGCAGCTACAGGGCCGGGACTGGAAACACCGGGGAGCTGTTTTTT
cdr3_aa: CASSYRAGTGNTGELFF
d_call: NA
j_call: TRBJ2-2
clone_size: NA
v_call: TRBV4-1

cdr3_nt: TGTGCCAGCAGCCAGGGCCGGGACAGGGGACCCCACGAGCAGTACTTC
cdr3_aa: CASSQGRDRGPHEQYF
d_call: TRBD1
j_call: TRBJ2-7
clone_size: NA
v_call: TRBV3-1

cdr3_nt: TGCAGTGCTAGACCTCATGAAGGGGGAGAGACCCAGTACTTC
cdr3_aa: CSARPHEGGETQYF
d_call: NA
j_call: TRBJ2-5
clone_size: few
v_call: TRBV20-1

cdr3_nt: TGTGCCAGCAGCTTGGACTGGGGTGGAGGCACAGATACGCAGTATTTT
cdr3_aa: CASSLDWGGGTDTQYF
d_call: NA
j_call: TRBJ2-3
clone_size: NA
v_call: TRBV5-5

cdr3_nt: TGTGCCAGCACCGCAGTGGGGCGGGGGGAGCAGTACTTC
cdr3_aa: CASTAVGRGEQYF
d_call: TRBD2
j_call: TRBJ2-7
clone_size: NA
v_call: TRBV28

cdr3_nt: TGTGCCACCGCCCGAGGGGGGAGCTCCTACAATGAGCAGTTCTTC
cdr3_aa: CATARGGSSYNEQFF
d_call: NA
j_call: TRBJ2-1
clone_size: NA
v_call: TRBV27

cdr3_nt: TGCAGTGCTAGGAAGGGGATTGGGGCCAACGTCCTGACTTTC
cdr3_aa: CSARKGIGANVLTF
d_call: NA
j_call: TRBJ2-6
clone_size: few
v_call: TRBV20-1

cdr3_nt: TGCAGTGGTAGCGGGACCGCTCAGTCCGATACGCAGTATTTT
cdr3_aa: CSGSGTAQSDTQYF
d_call: TRBD2
j_call: TRBJ2-3
clone_size: NA
v_call: TRBV29-1

cdr3_nt: TGCAGCGTAATTAATCGAAGCCCGGGTATCGACGAGCAGTACTTC
cdr3_aa: CSVINRSPGIDEQYF
d_call: NA
j_call: TRBJ2-7
clone_size: NA
v_call: TRBV29-1

cdr3_nt: TGTGCCAGCAGCTTAGCGCTACAGGGGGGAAAACTGTTTTTT
cdr3_aa: CASSLALQGGKLFF
d_call: TRBD1
j_call: TRBJ1-4
clone_size: few
v_call: TRBV7-2

cdr3_nt: TGTGCCAGCAGAAACAGGGCGTCTAACTATGGCTACACCTTC
cdr3_aa: CASRNRASNYGYTF
d_call: NA
j_call: TRBJ1-2
clone_size: few
v_call: TRBV2

cdr3_nt: TGTGCCAGCAGCTTAGAATCGGCGAATGAGCAGTTCTTC
cdr3_aa: CASSLESANEQFF
d_call: NA
j_call: TRBJ2-1
clone_size: many
v_call: TRBV7-2

cdr3_nt: TGTGCCAGCAGCTTATCAGGGGATAGCTCCTACGAGCAGTACTTC
cdr3_aa: CASSLSGDSSYEQYF
d_call: NA
j_call: TRBJ2-7
clone_size: few
v_call: TRBV7-9

cdr3_nt: TGCAGTGCTAGAGGGCAGGGCGTGATTCAGCCCCAGCATTTT
cdr3_aa: CSARGQGVIQPQHF
d_call: NA
j_call: TRBJ1-5
clone_size: once
v_call: TRBV20-1

cdr3_nt: TGTGCCAGCAGCGCTCCTGGGACATTCAGAGATGAGCAGTTCTTC
cdr3_aa: CASSAPGTFRDEQFF
d_call: NA
j_call: TRBJ2-1
clone_size: few
v_call: TRBV7-9

cdr3_nt: TGTGCCAGCAGCATTGGACAGGGCCACGAGCAGTACTTC
cdr3_aa: CASSIGQGHEQYF
d_call: TRBD1
j_call: TRBJ2-7
clone_size: NA
v_call: TRBV7-2

cdr3_nt: TGTGCCAGCAGTGAAGAGGCAGCGGGAAACACCATATATTTT
cdr3_aa: CASSEEAAGNTIYF
d_call: NA
j_call: TRBJ1-3
clone_size: few
v_call: TRBV6-1

cdr3_nt: TGCAGCGTTGAATCCTACAGGGCTAAAAGTGGCTACACCTTC
cdr3_aa: CSVESYRAKSGYTF
d_call: NA
j_call: TRBJ1-2
clone_size: NA
v_call: TRBV29-1

cdr3_nt: TGTGCCAGTAGTAGGCAGGGTCAAAACTACGAGCAGTACTTC
cdr3_aa: CASSRQGQNYEQYF
d_call: NA
j_call: TRBJ2-7
clone_size: few
v_call: TRBV19